The 10 T cell receptor beta chains below all came from one sample that was sequenced in a study of lung T cells in sarcoidosis with Löfgren's syndrome. TCRdb independently ran MiXCR on the reads; one entry per CDR3 protein. This sample has 50,000 to 65,000 distinct CDR3 sequences, with around 20% found just once. The sequencing sample was made of CD4+ T cells from PBMCs. All receptors come from a human donor with sarcoidosis (Löfgren's syndrome or another form), or a control subject (not recorded which).

This clonotype was seen at least ten times. V and J are TRBV6-1 and TRBJ2-7; perhaps TRBD1 as D (5 bases). V was trimmed by 2 bases and J by 4 bases, leaving 15 bases between them. Germline CDR1 reads MNHNS; CDR2 reads SASEGT. There are 15 residues in the CDR3. In nucleotides, the CDR3 is TGTGCCAGCAGTGAAAGGCAGGGTGAATTTTACGAGCAGTACTTC. Translation gives CASSERQGEFYEQYF.

This clonotype was counted many times. The chain recombines TRBV6-2 or TRBV6-3 with TRBJ2-1; 13 bases agree with TRBD2. CDR1 and CDR2 (germline): MNHEY, SVGEGT. The CDR3 has 15 residues. The trim removed 6 bases at V and 12 bases at J, leaving 11 bases unmatched. CDR3 DNA: TGTGCCAGCAGCCCGGGACTAGCGGGGAGTAGGGTGCAGTTCTTC. Translating gives CASSPGLAGSRVQFF.

This clonotype showed up many times. The J gene is TRBJ2-7, the V gene TRBV27; D perhaps matches TRBD2 (5 bases). CDR3 length: 15 residues. Trimming cost V 0 bases and J 0 bases, with 9 bases left between them. Germline values: CDR1 MNHEY, CDR2 SMNVEV (reference sequence). The CDR3 sequence: CASSLSGTSSYEQYF. The CDR3 DNA sequence: TGTGCCAGCAGTTTATCGGGCACTAGCTCCTACGAGCAGTACTTC.

This clonotype was recorded a few times. A much larger clonotype is one base distant, so this may be a read error. This chain links TRBV6-1 with TRBJ2-2, with TRBD2 as a possible D gene (5 bases). Germline V gives CDR1 MNHNS, CDR2 SASEGT. CDR3 length equals 13 residues. CDR3 bases: TGTGCCATTTTCGTCAGGAACACCGGGGAGCCGTTTTTT. Its protein product is CAIFVRNTGEPFF.

The J gene is TRBJ2-1, the V gene TRBV19; 10 nucleotides agree with TRBD2. The germline V gene encodes CDR1 LNHDA and CDR2 SQIVND (reference sequence). There are 14 residues in the CDR3. V gave up 6 bases and J gave up 9 bases; unmatched junction bases: 8. CDR3 coding DNA: TGTGCCAGTAGAAGCGGGAGGGCCTTAGGTGAGCAGTTCTTC. Encoded protein: CASRSGRALGEQFF.

Regarding this clonotype: This may arise from a read error, as a much more abundant clone is one base away. The chain recombines TRBV20-1 with TRBJ1-1, with 7 bases matching TRBD1. V gave up 6 bases and J gave up 9 bases; unmatched junction bases: 19. CDR1 DFQATT and CDR2 SNEGSKA come from the germline V gene (reference sequence). CDR3 length equals 15 residues. For the CDR3, the DNA is TGCAGTGCCGTGGGTCCGCAGACAGGGTCCCCTAAAGCTTTCTTT. This gives the protein CSAVGPQTGSPKAFF.

This clonotype occurred once. One end of the junction is discordant with germline, which a read error may explain. This rearrangement joins TRBV29-1 to TRBJ1-1; tentative D call: TRBD1 (6 bases). The CDR3 sequence is 13 residues long. CDR1 and CDR2 (germline): SQVTM, ANQGSEA. This CDR3 is CSVTDRSYTEASF. In DNA, the CDR3 is TGCAGCGTTACCGACAGGTCCTACACTGAAGCTTCCTTT.

As to this clonotype: Since a much larger clone is just one base distant, this may be a read error. This chain joins TRBV6-2 or TRBV6-3 and TRBJ2-7; D is unclear. CDR3 size: 13 residues. V was shortened by 10 bases and J by 3 bases, with 16 bases between the two germline ends. Germline V gene data show CDR1 as MNHEY and CDR2 as SVGEGT. The chain's CDR3 is CATSQATNYEQYF. CDR3 DNA: TGTGCCACCTCTCAAGCTACAAACTACGAGCAGTACTTC.

The V and J genes are TRBV19 and TRBJ2-2, with 10 bases fitting TRBD2. CDR1 is LNHDA and CDR2 is SQIVND in the germline V gene (reference sequence). With V trimmed by 4 bases and J by 5 bases, 7 bases remained unmatched. The CDR3 consists of 16 residues. The CDR3 DNA follows: TGTGCCAGTAGTACGCATAGCGGGGGGCTGACCGGGGAGCTGTTTTTT. Its translation: CASSTHSGGLTGELFF.

The chain couples TRBV19 to TRBJ2-1; 9 positions match TRBD2. The V and J ends lost 3 bases and 0 bases, in that order; junction bases with no gene match: 6. The CDR3 runs to 17 residues. Germline CDR1 is LNHDA and CDR2 is SQIVND (reference sequence). CDR3 nucleotide sequence: TGTGCCAGTAGTATCTTAGGAGCGGGAGGCTCCTACAATGAGCAGTTCTTC. Amino acid sequence: CASSILGAGGSYNEQFF.